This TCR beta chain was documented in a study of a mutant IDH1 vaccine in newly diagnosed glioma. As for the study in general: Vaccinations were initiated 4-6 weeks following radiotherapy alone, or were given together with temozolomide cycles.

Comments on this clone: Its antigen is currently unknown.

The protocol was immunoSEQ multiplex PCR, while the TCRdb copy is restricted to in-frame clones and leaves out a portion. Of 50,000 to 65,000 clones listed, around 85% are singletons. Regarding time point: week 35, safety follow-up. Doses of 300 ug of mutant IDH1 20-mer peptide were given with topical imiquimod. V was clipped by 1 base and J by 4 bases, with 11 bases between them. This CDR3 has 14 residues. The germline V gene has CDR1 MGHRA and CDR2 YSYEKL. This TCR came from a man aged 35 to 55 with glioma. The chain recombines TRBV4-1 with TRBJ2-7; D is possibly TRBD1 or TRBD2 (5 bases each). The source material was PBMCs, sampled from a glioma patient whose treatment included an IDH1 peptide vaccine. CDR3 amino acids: CASSQGGGGYEQYF. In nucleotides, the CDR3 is TGCGCCAGCAGCCAAGGTGGTGGGGGATACGAGCAGTACTTC.